Listed below are T cell receptor beta chains from one sample, sequenced in a study of cytomegalovirus exposure and HLA in healthy donors. TCRdb keeps only in-frame clones here, not all; method: immunoSEQ multiplex PCR. The repertoire holds 150,000 to 180,000 clones, about 82% seen once, with around 2.1% in the top ten. The sample was PBMCs. The receptors here all came from a human donor in good health. Both conserved end residues are part of each CDR3. The order of the fields is J gene, CDR3 length, V gene, clone size, D gene, CDR3 protein, CDR3 DNA. A D gene is named only where the DNA matches it firmly. Size tells how often a clone was seen (once, few, many) or the class of an expanded clone, and some rows leave it out.

j_call: TRBJ1-2
cdr3_length: 13
v_call: TRBV7-9
clone_size: .
d_call: .
cdr3_aa: CASSLALFDGYTF
cdr3_nt: TGTGCCAGCAGCTTAGCTTTATTTGATGGCTACACCTTC

j_call: TRBJ1-4
cdr3_length: 15
v_call: TRBV5-6
clone_size: .
d_call: .
cdr3_aa: CASSLGQGFVEKLFF
cdr3_nt: TGTGCCAGCAGCTTGGGTCAGGGCTTTGTTGAAAAACTGTTTTTT

j_call: TRBJ2-3
cdr3_length: 13
v_call: TRBV6-4
clone_size: .
d_call: .
cdr3_aa: CASSDSTTDTQYF
cdr3_nt: TGTGCCAGCAGTGACTCGACTACAGATACGCAGTATTTT

j_call: TRBJ2-3
cdr3_length: 15
v_call: TRBV5-4
clone_size: .
d_call: TRBD2
cdr3_aa: CASSPPGGGARTQYF
cdr3_nt: TGTGCCAGCAGCCCCCCGGGCGGGGGGGCCCGTACGCAGTATTTT

j_call: TRBJ2-3
cdr3_length: 18
v_call: TRBV27
clone_size: .
d_call: TRBD2
cdr3_aa: CASSSPGLAGVVADTQYF
cdr3_nt: TGTGCCAGCAGTTCGCCGGGACTAGCGGGAGTCGTCGCAGATACGCAGTATTTT

j_call: TRBJ2-5
cdr3_length: 14
v_call: TRBV5-4
clone_size: .
d_call: TRBD1
cdr3_aa: CASSPGQPQETQYF
cdr3_nt: TGTGCCAGCAGCCCGGGACAGCCCCAAGAGACCCAGTACTTC

j_call: TRBJ1-5
cdr3_length: 13
v_call: TRBV6-5
clone_size: .
d_call: .
cdr3_aa: CASSYRQDQPQHF
cdr3_nt: TGTGCCAGCAGTTACCGGCAGGATCAGCCCCAGCATTTT

j_call: TRBJ1-2
cdr3_length: 13
v_call: TRBV28
clone_size: .
d_call: TRBD1
cdr3_aa: CASGRQGYYGYTF
cdr3_nt: TGTGCCAGCGGCCGACAGGGATACTATGGCTACACCTTC

j_call: TRBJ1-2
cdr3_length: 15
v_call: TRBV28
clone_size: .
d_call: .
cdr3_aa: CASSLLAQGAYGYTF
cdr3_nt: TGTGCCAGCAGTTTATTGGCACAGGGTGCCTATGGCTACACCTTC

j_call: TRBJ2-3
cdr3_length: 14
v_call: TRBV19
clone_size: once
d_call: TRBD1
cdr3_aa: CASTFRGPTDTQYF
cdr3_nt: TGTGCCAGTACATTCAGGGGGCCCACAGATACGCAGTATTTT

j_call: TRBJ2-7
cdr3_length: 15
v_call: TRBV27
clone_size: once
d_call: TRBD1
cdr3_aa: CASSPRQGPLYEQYF
cdr3_nt: TGTGCCAGCAGTCCACGACAGGGCCCCCTCTACGAGCAGTACTTC

j_call: TRBJ1-2
cdr3_length: 16
v_call: TRBV6-4
clone_size: .
d_call: TRBD1
cdr3_aa: CASSAGTGDSNYGYTF
cdr3_nt: TGTGCCAGCAGTGCCGGGACAGGAGACTCGAACTATGGCTACACCTTC

j_call: TRBJ1-2
cdr3_length: 12
v_call: TRBV19
clone_size: .
d_call: .
cdr3_aa: CASSLPGSSSTF
cdr3_nt: TGTGCCAGTAGTCTTCCGGGAAGTTCGTCCACCTTC

j_call: TRBJ2-5
cdr3_length: 14
v_call: TRBV7-6
clone_size: .
d_call: TRBD1
cdr3_aa: CASSLEWDSGTQYF
cdr3_nt: TGTGCCAGCAGCTTAGAGTGGGACAGCGGGACCCAGTACTTC

j_call: TRBJ2-7
cdr3_length: 13
v_call: TRBV9
clone_size: few
d_call: .
cdr3_aa: CASSGTTVDEQYF
cdr3_nt: TGTGCCAGCAGCGGCACGACAGTGGACGAGCAGTACTTC

j_call: TRBJ2-4
cdr3_length: 15
v_call: TRBV14
clone_size: .
d_call: TRBD1
cdr3_aa: CASSQGGTGSNIQYF
cdr3_nt: TGTGCCAGCAGCCAAGGAGGGACAGGGAGCAACATTCAGTACTTC

j_call: TRBJ2-7
cdr3_length: 13
v_call: TRBV10-1
clone_size: .
d_call: TRBD1
cdr3_aa: CASSESTIGQGNF
cdr3_nt: TGCGCCAGCAGTGAGTCGACTATCGGACAGGGGAACTTC

j_call: TRBJ2-1
cdr3_length: 15
v_call: TRBV7-9
clone_size: few
d_call: .
cdr3_aa: CASSFSGVSYNEQFF
cdr3_nt: TGTGCCAGCAGCTTCTCCGGGGTCTCCTACAATGAGCAGTTCTTC

j_call: TRBJ1-6
cdr3_length: 15
v_call: TRBV2
clone_size: .
d_call: TRBD1
cdr3_aa: CASIPLDRDDSPLHF
cdr3_nt: TGTGCCAGCATCCCATTGGACAGGGATGATTCACCCCTCCACTTT

j_call: TRBJ2-5
cdr3_length: 15
v_call: TRBV12-5
clone_size: .
d_call: .
cdr3_aa: CASGRGNPTGETQYF
cdr3_nt: TGTGCTAGTGGTCGAGGGAATCCAACGGGAGAGACCCAGTACTTC

j_call: TRBJ1-4
cdr3_length: 15
v_call: TRBV27
clone_size: .
d_call: .
cdr3_aa: CASSSQGATNEKLFF
cdr3_nt: TGTGCCAGCAGTTCCCAGGGTGCAACTAATGAAAAACTGTTTTTT

j_call: TRBJ2-7
cdr3_length: 17
v_call: TRBV27
clone_size: .
d_call: TRBD1
cdr3_aa: CASSLPPRTGKTYEQYF
cdr3_nt: TGTGCCAGCAGTTTACCCCCGAGGACAGGGAAGACCTACGAGCAGTACTTC

j_call: TRBJ1-5
cdr3_length: 13
v_call: TRBV18
clone_size: .
d_call: .
cdr3_aa: CASSLGQNQPQHF
cdr3_nt: TGTGCCAGCTCACTTGGACAGAATCAGCCCCAGCATTTT

j_call: TRBJ1-1
cdr3_length: 12
v_call: TRBV7-2
clone_size: .
d_call: .
cdr3_aa: CASSLGAVEAFF
cdr3_nt: TGTGCCAGCAGCTTGGGGGCGGTTGAAGCTTTCTTT

j_call: TRBJ2-5
cdr3_length: 16
v_call: TRBV5-6
clone_size: .
d_call: .
cdr3_aa: CASSLVLTGHQETQYF
cdr3_nt: TGTGCCAGCAGCTTAGTTCTTACAGGGCACCAAGAGACCCAGTACTTC

j_call: TRBJ1-1
cdr3_length: 15
v_call: TRBV7-9
clone_size: .
d_call: .
cdr3_aa: CASSLGDRMNTEAFF
cdr3_nt: TGTGCCAGCAGCTTGGGTGACAGAATGAACACTGAAGCTTTCTTT

j_call: TRBJ2-7
cdr3_length: 16
v_call: TRBV28
clone_size: .
d_call: .
cdr3_aa: CASSWKYRGGSYEQYF
cdr3_nt: TGTGCCAGCAGTTGGAAGTACAGGGGAGGATCCTACGAGCAGTACTTC

j_call: TRBJ2-2
cdr3_length: 16
v_call: TRBV11-3
clone_size: .
d_call: .
cdr3_aa: CASSLDSGANTGELFF
cdr3_nt: TGTGCCAGCAGCTTAGATAGCGGTGCGAACACCGGGGAGCTGTTTTTT

j_call: TRBJ1-5
cdr3_length: 16
v_call: TRBV12-5
clone_size: .
d_call: .
cdr3_aa: CASGLVPSSGNQPQHF
cdr3_nt: TGTGCTAGTGGTTTGGTACCCTCCAGTGGCAATCAGCCCCAGCATTTT

j_call: TRBJ2-5
cdr3_length: 15
v_call: TRBV5-1
clone_size: .
d_call: .
cdr3_aa: CASSPTRGGPETQYF
cdr3_nt: TGCGCCAGCAGCCCAACGAGGGGGGGCCCAGAGACCCAGTACTTC

j_call: TRBJ2-1
cdr3_length: 17
v_call: TRBV27
clone_size: .
d_call: TRBD2
cdr3_aa: CASSHPLRTSGPGEPFF
cdr3_nt: TGTGCCAGCAGCCATCCCCTCCGGACTAGCGGGCCAGGGGAGCCGTTCTTC

j_call: TRBJ1-2
cdr3_length: 14
v_call: TRBV5-4
clone_size: once
d_call: .
cdr3_aa: CASSWGVEGYGYTF
cdr3_nt: TGTGCCAGCAGCTGGGGGGTTGAGGGTTATGGCTACACCTTC

j_call: TRBJ1-5
cdr3_length: 15
v_call: TRBV30
clone_size: .
d_call: .
cdr3_aa: CAWSVGAGSGQPQHF
cdr3_nt: TGTGCCTGGAGTGTAGGAGCAGGCAGCGGACAGCCCCAGCATTTT

j_call: TRBJ2-3
cdr3_length: 15
v_call: TRBV7-6
clone_size: .
d_call: TRBD2
cdr3_aa: CASSSGLAGEDTQYF
cdr3_nt: TGTGCCAGCAGCTCCGGACTAGCGGGGGAGGATACGCAGTATTTT

j_call: TRBJ2-2
cdr3_length: 15
v_call: TRBV4-1
clone_size: .
d_call: .
cdr3_aa: CASSQDLGGAGELFF
cdr3_nt: TGCGCCAGCAGCCAAGATCTCGGAGGGGCCGGGGAGCTGTTTTTT

j_call: TRBJ2-7
cdr3_length: 12
v_call: TRBV2
clone_size: .
d_call: TRBD1
cdr3_aa: CAINTGADEQYF
cdr3_nt: TGTGCCATAAATACAGGGGCGGACGAGCAGTACTTC

j_call: TRBJ2-5
cdr3_length: 13
v_call: TRBV9
clone_size: .
d_call: .
cdr3_aa: CASSLKGEETQYF
cdr3_nt: TGTGCCAGCAGCTTAAAAGGAGAAGAGACCCAGTACTTC